The 2 T cell receptor beta chains below were found in one sample sequenced in a study of beta chain features in type 1 diabetes. The investigators reverse transcribed all of the isolated RNA, so they sequenced expressed TCRB transcripts. Repertoires were generated with immunoSEQ multiplex PCR, while TCRdb's copy carries only in-frame clones and drops some. The sample holds approximately 23,000 clones, roughly two thirds seen once. The sequenced sample consisted of Tregs from blood. Receptors were obtained from a woman aged 40 to 50 in good health.

V gene TRBV4-3 combines with J gene TRBJ2-2; 7 nucleotides line up with TRBD2. Germline V gene data show CDR1 as LGHNA and CDR2 as YSLEER. J gave up 0 bases and V 1 base, and 8 bases lay outside the gene matches. The CDR3 is made up of 18 amino acids. Here the CDR3 reads CASSQALSAGANTGELFF. In nucleotides, the CDR3 is TGCGCCAGCAGCCAAGCCCTATCGGCGGGGGCGAACACCGGGGAGCTGTTTTTT.

V gene TRBV5-1 combines with J gene TRBJ2-7; possible D gene TRBD2, 5 bases. Germline V CDR1 and CDR2: SGHRS, YFSETQ. The CDR3 spans 13 residues. V was clipped by 6 bases and J by 0 bases, with 10 bases between them. CDR3 amino acids: CASKVGDSYEQYF. The CDR3, as DNA: TGCGCCAGCAAGGTCGGGGACTCCTACGAGCAGTACTTC. Based on the CDR3 plus reference TRBV5-1 and TRBJ2-7, the full variable domain is KAGVTQTPRYLIKTRGQQVTLSCSPISGHRSVSWYQQTPGQGLQFLFEYFSETQRNKGNFPGRFSGRQFSNSRSEMNVSTLELGDSALYLCASKVGDSYEQYFGPGTRLTVT.